This TCR beta chain is drawn from a study of blood T cell repertoires in COVID-19 (dated by TCRdb to the early 2020s). With respect to the entire study: Samples covering the acute and convalescent phases of COVID-19 were provided by collaborators in the United States, Italy and Spain. The material from the prospective study consisted of cDNA or gDNA derived from T cells, B-cell-depleted T cells, or PBMCs. Deeply sampled blood TCRbeta repertoires from subjects exposed to, actively infected with, or recovered from COVID-19 were included in the dataset. The repertoires were made available in a free public database intended to serve as a resource for research on the immune response to SARS-CoV-2. The samples were drawn from two sources: the first 160 participants of the ongoing ImmuneRACE study, and 1,254 subjects contributed by 6 global collaborators. Nearly every sample came with metadata listing a de-identified subject ID, COVID-19 status, age in years and sex. Where available, HLA class I and class II types were taken from metadata supplied by the sample provider and were not determined by assay-based typing. Overall study results and their limits: The quantity of clinical and demographic metadata differed by source and by participant and was supplied without curation.

On this clone: Its antigen is not yet known. One base away there is no much larger clone; base qualities are not given.

TCRbeta CDR3 regions were amplified from genomic DNA by means of the immunoSEQ Assay, a bias-controlled multiplex PCR. For the original study's pipeline: The number of nucleated cells in each sample was estimated from the amplification of reference gene primers within the assay. Sequence reads were collapsed and filtered to measure the absolute abundance of every unique TCRbeta CDR3 rearrangement. For each sample, productive Simpson clonality was calculated by taking the square root of Simpson's diversity index across productive rearrangements. TCRdb carries this immuneACCESS record with in-frame sequences only. Its versions omit some clonotypes, under half of them owing to an unresolved V gene in the studies checked, with the rest unexplained. The V and J calls and clone size are taken from that table; D and trimming were inferred from the DNA. Counted in this sample were 90,000 to 100,000 clones; 80% to 85% of them appeared once. The top ten constitute roughly 2.1% of the sample.

CDR1 and CDR2 were assigned from the germline V gene as MDHEN and SYDVKM. V and J are truncated by 4 bases and 2 bases respectively, leaving an intervening sequence of 12 bases. The CDR3 measures 15 amino acids from cysteine to phenylalanine. CDR3 DNA is the only sequence kept; it has 45 bases, read in frame from the first base. The collaborating institutions used their own protocols to collect whole blood in K2EDTA tubes. For TCRbeta analysis, collaborators shipped samples in one of three forms: frozen whole blood, isolated PBMCs, or DNA extracted from either of those sample types. The sequence came from a man aged 70 or older with active or convalescent COVID-19. The sequence links TRBV28 to TRBJ1-5; TRBD1 is possibly the D segment (5 matching bases). The sequencing input was peripheral blood. The nucleotides are TGTGCCAGCAGTTCCCAGGGTTGGGGCAATCAGCCCCAGCATTTT. Its product reads: CASSSQGWGNQPQHF.